The 13 T cell receptor beta chains presented below share a single source sample, sequenced in a study of OX40 agonist ivuxolimab in advanced cancers. This table comes from immunoSEQ multiplex PCR, and its TCRdb copy is limited to in-frame clones, with some not included. This table has about 73,000 clones, 90% appearing once. This sample comprised CD4+ or CD8+ T cells sorted from blood, obtained in a trial of the OX40 agonist ivuxolimab. All receptors derive from an adult with an advanced solid tumor such as melanoma, head and neck, liver or kidney cancer.

CDR3 DNA sequence: TGTGCCAGCAGCTTAGGGGGGAGCACCGGGGAGCTGTTTTTT. It codes for CASSLGGSTGELFF. V gene TRBV7-2 combines with J gene TRBJ2-2; tentatively, D is TRBD1 or TRBD2 (5 bases each). The CDR3 runs to 14 residues. Trimming took off 1 base at V and 4 bases at J, with 7 bases between the two ends. Germline V gene lookup returns CDR1 SGHTA and CDR2 FQGNSA.

The V gene is TRBV25-1, the J gene TRBJ2-7; unclear D gene. This CDR3 spans 14 amino acids. The ends were cut back, 1 base at V and 3 bases at J, with 10 bases in the middle. Germline V gene sequence: CDR1 MGHDK, CDR2 SYGVNS. The CDR3 protein is CASSESGRNYEQYF. CDR3 bases: TGTGCCAGCAGTGAATCGGGCCGGAACTACGAGCAGTACTTC.

For this clone: One end of the junction is discordant with germline, which a read error may explain. The genes are TRBV9 and TRBJ2-1, with TRBD2 identical over 9 bases. The CDR3 sequence is 15 residues long. Germline V gene lookup returns CDR1 SGDLS and CDR2 YYNGEE. The DNA of the CDR3 is TGTGCCAGCAGCGTAGAGTCAGGACTAGCGACGGGGCAGCTCTTC. This encodes CASSVESGLATGQLF.

V and J are TRBV7-2 and TRBJ2-7, with TRBD2 identical over 7 bases. CDR3 length: 16 residues. V was clipped by 2 bases and J by 2 bases; unmatched bases: 9. Germline-derived CDR1 and CDR2 are SGHTA and FQGNSA. CDR3 sequence: CASSLRLLAGAYEQYF. The CDR3 DNA reads as TGTGCCAGCAGCTTAAGGCTTTTGGCGGGGGCCTACGAGCAGTACTTC.

The gene calls are TRBV6-1 and TRBJ2-7; D is perhaps TRBD1 (5 bases). The CDR3 loop spans 13 amino acids. The V end was cut by 10 bases, the J end by 7 bases, with 20 bases between. Germline V gene sequence: CDR1 MNHNS, CDR2 SASEGT. CDR3 loop: CATQPGIAREQYF. The CDR3 coding sequence is TGTGCCACACAACCAGGGATAGCTAGGGAGCAGTACTTC.

This chain links TRBV28 with TRBJ1-5; D might be TRBD1 (6 bases). CDR1 and CDR2 (germline): MDHEN, SYDVKM. The CDR3 totals 14 residues. Trimming shortened V by 5 bases and J by 4 bases, and 12 bases separated the two germline ends. CDR3 DNA: TGTGCCAGCAGTAGGGTCCAGGGGAATCAGCCCCAGCATTTT. Translated: CASSRVQGNQPQHF.

The rearrangement joins TRBV29-1 to TRBJ2-5, with a weak D call TRBD2 (6 bases). Germline V lookup: CDR1 SQVTM, CDR2 ANQGSEA. V gave up 3 bases and J gave up 1 base, with 6 bases separating them. This CDR3 has 12 residues. The chain's CDR3 is CSVEGGQETQYF. The CDR3, as DNA: TGCAGCGTTGAGGGGGGCCAAGAGACCCAGTACTTC.

The chain has TRBV14 and TRBJ2-1; the D gene could be TRBD1 or TRBD2 (5 bases each). Looked up from germline, CDR1 is SGHDN and CDR2 is FVKESK. V lost 8 bases and J lost 7, with 18 bases in between. CDR3 length equals 14 residues. CDR3 amino acids: CASLTGTRENEQFF. The CDR3 nucleotides are TGTGCCAGCCTCACCGGGACCCGTGAGAATGAGCAGTTCTTC.

The chain recombines TRBV28 with TRBJ2-1, with 7 bases fitting TRBD1. Germline trimming cut 8 bases from V and 5 bases from J; bases unmatched to any gene: 3. Germline V gene sequence: CDR1 MDHEN, CDR2 SYDVKM. The CDR3 extends over 12 amino acids. Written as DNA, the CDR3 is TGTGCCAGCCGGGACAGTGACAATGAGCAGTTCTTC. Residues: CASRDSDNEQFF.

The chain has TRBV5-8 and TRBJ2-1, with 12 bases that match TRBD2. With 0 bases clipped from V and 6 bases from J, the junction kept 7 bases outside the gene matches. Looked up from germline, CDR1 is SGHTS and CDR2 is YDEGEE. The CDR3 totals 17 residues. The CDR3 DNA follows: TGTGCCAGCAGCTTGGCCGGGCTACTAGCGGGGGGCAATGAGCAGTTCTTC. Translating it yields CASSLAGLLAGGNEQFF.

The chain uses TRBV28 and TRBJ2-7; 9 bases fit TRBD1. Germline V CDR1 and CDR2: MDHEN, SYDVKM. There are 14 residues in the CDR3. V lost 7 bases, J lost 2 bases, and 6 bases stayed unmatched. CDR3 nucleotide sequence: TGTGCCAGCAACCGGGACAGGGTCCCCTACGAGCAGTACTTC. Translated, it gives CASNRDRVPYEQYF.

This clone occurred once. The chain links TRBV13 to TRBJ1-2; 9 nucleotides match TRBD1. The CDR3 runs 14 residues. CDR1 and CDR2 from the germline V gene are PRHDT and FYEKMQ (reference sequence). V lost 5 bases to trimming and J lost 2 bases; unmatched junction nucleotides: 3. CDR3 residues: CASSQDRGNYGYTF. In DNA, the CDR3 is TGTGCCAGCAGCCAGGACAGGGGAAACTATGGCTACACCTTC.

The chain recombines TRBV9 with TRBJ2-5; D call uncertain. Germline CDR1 is SGDLS and CDR2 is YYNGEE. The V end was cut by 0 bases, the J end by 5 bases, with 14 bases between. The CDR3 length is 15 residues. CDR3 sequence reads: CASSVGGVPFETQYF. As DNA, the CDR3 is TGTGCCAGCAGCGTAGGAGGCGTCCCTTTCGAGACCCAGTACTTC.